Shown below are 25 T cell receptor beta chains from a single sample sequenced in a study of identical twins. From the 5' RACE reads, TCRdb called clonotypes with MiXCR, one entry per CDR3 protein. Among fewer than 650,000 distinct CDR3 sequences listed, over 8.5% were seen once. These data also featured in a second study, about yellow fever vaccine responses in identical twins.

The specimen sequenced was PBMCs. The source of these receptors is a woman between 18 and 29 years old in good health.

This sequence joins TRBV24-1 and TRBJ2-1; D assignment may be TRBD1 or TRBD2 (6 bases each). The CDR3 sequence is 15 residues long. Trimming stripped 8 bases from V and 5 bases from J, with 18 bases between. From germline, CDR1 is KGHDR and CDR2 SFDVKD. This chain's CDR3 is CATMGAGLTDNEQFF. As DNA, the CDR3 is TGTGCCACCATGGGGGCGGGACTTACAGACAATGAGCAGTTCTTC.

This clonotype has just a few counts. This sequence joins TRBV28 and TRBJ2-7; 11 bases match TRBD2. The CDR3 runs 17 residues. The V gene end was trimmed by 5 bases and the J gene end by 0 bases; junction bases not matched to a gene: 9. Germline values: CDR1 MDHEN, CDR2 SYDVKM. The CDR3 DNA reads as TGTGCCAGCAGTACCCGACTAGCGGGGTTATACTCCTACGAGCAGTACTTC. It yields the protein CASSTRLAGLYSYEQYF. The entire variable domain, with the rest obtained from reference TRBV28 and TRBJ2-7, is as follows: DVKVTQSSRYLVKRTGEKVFLECVQDMDHENMFWYRQDPGLGLRLIYFSYDVKMKEKGDIPEGYSVSREKKERFSLILESASTNQTSMYLCASSTRLAGLYSYEQYFGPGTRLTVT.

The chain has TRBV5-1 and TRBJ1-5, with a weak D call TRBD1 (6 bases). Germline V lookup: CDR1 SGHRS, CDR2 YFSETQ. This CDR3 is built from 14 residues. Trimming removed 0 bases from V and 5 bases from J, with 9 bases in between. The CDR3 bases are TGCGCCAGCAGCTTGGGACAGGTAGATCAGCCCCAGCATTTT. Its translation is CASSLGQVDQPQHF.

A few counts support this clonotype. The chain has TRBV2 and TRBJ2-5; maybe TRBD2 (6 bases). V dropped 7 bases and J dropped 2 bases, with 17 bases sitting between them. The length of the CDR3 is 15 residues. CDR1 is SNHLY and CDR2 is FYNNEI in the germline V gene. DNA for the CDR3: TGTGCCAGCATCGGGGGTCGGCTTGATCAAGAGACCCAGTACTTC. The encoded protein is CASIGGRLDQETQYF.

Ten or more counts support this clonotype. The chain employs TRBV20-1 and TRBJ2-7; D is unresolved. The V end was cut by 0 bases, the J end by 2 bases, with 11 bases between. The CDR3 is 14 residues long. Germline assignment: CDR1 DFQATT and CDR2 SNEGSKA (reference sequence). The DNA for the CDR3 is TGCAGTGCTAGAGATCTTGGACGCCCCTACGAGCAGTACTTC. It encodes CSARDLGRPYEQYF.

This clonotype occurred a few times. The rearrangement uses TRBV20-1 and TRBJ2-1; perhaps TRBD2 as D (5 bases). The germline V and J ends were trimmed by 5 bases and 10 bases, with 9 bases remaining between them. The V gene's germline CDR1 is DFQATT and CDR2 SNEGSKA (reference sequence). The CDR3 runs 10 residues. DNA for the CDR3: TGCAGTGCTGCCCCGGGGGAGCAGTTCTTC. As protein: CSAAPGEQFF.

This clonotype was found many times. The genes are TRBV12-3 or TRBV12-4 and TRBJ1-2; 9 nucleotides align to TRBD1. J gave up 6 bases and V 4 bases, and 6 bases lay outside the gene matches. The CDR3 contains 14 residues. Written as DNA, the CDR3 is TGTGCCAGCAGTTATACAGGGGGCGCGAATGGCTACACCTTC. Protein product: CASSYTGGANGYTF.

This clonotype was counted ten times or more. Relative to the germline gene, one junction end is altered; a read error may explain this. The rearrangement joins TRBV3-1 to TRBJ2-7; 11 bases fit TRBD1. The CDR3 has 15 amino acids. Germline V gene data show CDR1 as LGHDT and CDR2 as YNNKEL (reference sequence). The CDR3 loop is CASSQGQGASYEQYF. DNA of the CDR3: TGTGCCAGCAGTCAAGGACAGGGGGCAAGCTACGAGCAGTACTTC.

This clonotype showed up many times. CDR3 region: CSARDGRTGRETQYF. In DNA form, the CDR3 reads TGCAGTGCTAGAGATGGAAGGACGGGGCGAGAGACCCAGTACTTC. The chain has TRBV20-1 and TRBJ2-5; D might be TRBD1 or TRBD2, each matching 5 bases. The germline V and J ends were trimmed by 0 bases and 4 bases, with 15 bases remaining between them. The CDR3 is 15 amino acids. Germline CDR1 DFQATT, CDR2 SNEGSKA (reference sequence).

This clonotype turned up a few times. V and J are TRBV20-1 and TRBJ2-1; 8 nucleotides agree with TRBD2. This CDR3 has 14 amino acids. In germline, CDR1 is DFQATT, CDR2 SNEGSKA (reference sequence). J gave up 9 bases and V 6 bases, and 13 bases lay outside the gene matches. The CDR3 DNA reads TGCAGTGCCCTGGGCCGGGGGGGCCTTAGTGAGCAGTTCTTC. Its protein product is CSALGRGGLSEQFF.

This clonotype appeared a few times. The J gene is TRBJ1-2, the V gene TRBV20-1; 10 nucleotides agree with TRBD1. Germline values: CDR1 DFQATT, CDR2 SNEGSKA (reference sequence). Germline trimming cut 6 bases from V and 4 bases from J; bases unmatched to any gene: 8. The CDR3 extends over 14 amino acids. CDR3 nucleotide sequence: TGCAGTGCGTCGCCCGGGACAGGGGTCTATGGCTACACCTTC. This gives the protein CSASPGTGVYGYTF.

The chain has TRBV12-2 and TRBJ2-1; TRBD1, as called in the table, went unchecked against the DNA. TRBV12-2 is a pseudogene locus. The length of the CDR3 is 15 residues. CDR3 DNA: TGTGCAAGTCGCTTCTACAGGGGAACCTACAATGAGCAGTTCTTC. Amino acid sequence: CASRFYRGTYNEQFF.

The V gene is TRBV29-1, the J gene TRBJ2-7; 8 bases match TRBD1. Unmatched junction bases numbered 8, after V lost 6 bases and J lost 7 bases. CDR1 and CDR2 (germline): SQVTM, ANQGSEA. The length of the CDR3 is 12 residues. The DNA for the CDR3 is TGCAGCGTACTGGACAGGGTGAGAGAGCAGTACTTC. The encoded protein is CSVLDRVREQYF.

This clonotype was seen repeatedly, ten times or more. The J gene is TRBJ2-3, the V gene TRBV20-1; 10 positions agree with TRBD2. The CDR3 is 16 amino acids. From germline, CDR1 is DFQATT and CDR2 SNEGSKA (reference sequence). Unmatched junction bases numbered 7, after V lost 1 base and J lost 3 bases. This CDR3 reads CSARALGLAWTDTQYF. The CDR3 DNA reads TGCAGTGCTAGAGCGTTGGGACTAGCGTGGACAGATACGCAGTATTTT.

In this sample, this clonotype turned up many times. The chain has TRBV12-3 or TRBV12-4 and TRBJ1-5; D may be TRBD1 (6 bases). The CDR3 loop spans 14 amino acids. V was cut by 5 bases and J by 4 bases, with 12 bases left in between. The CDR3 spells CASSRDTGNQPQHF. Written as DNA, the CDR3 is TGTGCCAGCAGTCGGGACACGGGTAATCAGCCCCAGCATTTT.

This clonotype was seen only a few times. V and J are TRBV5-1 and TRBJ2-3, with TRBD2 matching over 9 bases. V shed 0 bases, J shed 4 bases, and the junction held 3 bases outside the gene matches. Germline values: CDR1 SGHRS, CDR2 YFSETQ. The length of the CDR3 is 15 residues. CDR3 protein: CASSLVAGAADTQYF. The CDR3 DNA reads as TGCGCCAGCAGCTTGGTAGCGGGAGCGGCAGATACGCAGTATTTT. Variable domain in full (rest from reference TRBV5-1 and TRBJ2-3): KAGVTQTPRYLIKTRGQQVTLSCSPISGHRSVSWYQQTPGQGLQFLFEYFSETQRNKGNFPGRFSGRQFSNSRSEMNVSTLELGDSALYLCASSLVAGAADTQYFGPGTRLTVL.

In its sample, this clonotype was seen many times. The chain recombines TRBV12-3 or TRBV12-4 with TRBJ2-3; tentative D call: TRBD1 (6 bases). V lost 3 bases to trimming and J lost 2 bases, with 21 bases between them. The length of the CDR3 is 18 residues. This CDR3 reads CASSFSEPGHSPTDTQYF. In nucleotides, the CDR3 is TGTGCCAGCAGTTTCAGCGAACCGGGACACAGCCCCACAGATACGCAGTATTTT.

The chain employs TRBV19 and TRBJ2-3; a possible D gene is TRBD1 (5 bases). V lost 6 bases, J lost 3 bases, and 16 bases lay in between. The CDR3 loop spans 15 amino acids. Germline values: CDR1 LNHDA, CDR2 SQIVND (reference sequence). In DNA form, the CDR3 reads TGTGCCAGTAGACTCTTCTCCGACAGAACAGATACGCAGTATTTT. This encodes CASRLFSDRTDTQYF.

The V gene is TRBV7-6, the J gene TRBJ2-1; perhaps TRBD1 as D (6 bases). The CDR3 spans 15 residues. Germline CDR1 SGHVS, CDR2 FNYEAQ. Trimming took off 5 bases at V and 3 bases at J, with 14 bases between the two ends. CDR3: CASSLGQQLYNEQFF. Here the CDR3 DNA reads TGTGCCAGCAGCCTTGGACAGCAGCTCTACAATGAGCAGTTCTTC.

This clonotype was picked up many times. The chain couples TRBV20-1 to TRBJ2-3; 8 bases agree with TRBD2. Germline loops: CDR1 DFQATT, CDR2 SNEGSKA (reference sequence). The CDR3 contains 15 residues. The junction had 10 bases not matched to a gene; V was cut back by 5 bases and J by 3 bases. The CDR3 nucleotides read TGCAGTGCTTCTGGGAGAGAGCGGGGGACAGATACGCAGTATTTT. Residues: CSASGRERGTDTQYF.

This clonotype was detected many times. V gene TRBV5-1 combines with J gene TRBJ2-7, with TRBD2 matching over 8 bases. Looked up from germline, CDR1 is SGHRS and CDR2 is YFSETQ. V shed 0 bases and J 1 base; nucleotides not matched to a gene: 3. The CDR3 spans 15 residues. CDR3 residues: CASSLVGGGSYEQYF. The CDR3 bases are TGCGCCAGCAGCTTGGTAGGCGGGGGGTCCTACGAGCAGTACTTC.

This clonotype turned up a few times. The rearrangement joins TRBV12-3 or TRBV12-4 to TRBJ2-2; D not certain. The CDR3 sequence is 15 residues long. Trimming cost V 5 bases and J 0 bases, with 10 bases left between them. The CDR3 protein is CASSHDGTNTGELFF. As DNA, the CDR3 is TGTGCCAGCAGTCATGATGGGACGAACACCGGGGAGCTGTTTTTT.

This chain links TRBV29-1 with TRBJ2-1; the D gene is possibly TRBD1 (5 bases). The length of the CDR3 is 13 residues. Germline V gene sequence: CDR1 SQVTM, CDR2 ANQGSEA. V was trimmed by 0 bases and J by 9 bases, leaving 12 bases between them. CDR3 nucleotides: TGCAGCGTTGAAGATCTCTGGCAGGGTGAGCAGTTCTTC. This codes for CSVEDLWQGEQFF.

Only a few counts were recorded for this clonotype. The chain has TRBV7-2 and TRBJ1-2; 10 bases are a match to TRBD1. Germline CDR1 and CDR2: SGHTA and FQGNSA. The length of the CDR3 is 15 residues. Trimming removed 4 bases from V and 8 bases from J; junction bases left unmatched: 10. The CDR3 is CASSSTSGTGVGYTF. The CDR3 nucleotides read TGTGCCAGCAGCTCTACTTCCGGGACAGGGGTAGGCTACACCTTC.

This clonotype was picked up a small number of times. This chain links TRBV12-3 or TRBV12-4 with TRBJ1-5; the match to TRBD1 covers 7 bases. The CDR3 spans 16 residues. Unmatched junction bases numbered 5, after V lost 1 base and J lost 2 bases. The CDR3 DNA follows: TGTGCCAGCAGTTTAGGGACAGGTGGGGGCAATCAGCCCCAGCATTTT. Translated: CASSLGTGGGNQPQHF.